This TCR beta chain stems from a study of PD-L1 blockade in urothelial cancer (dated by TCRdb to 2017 to 2019). As for the study more broadly: Therapy was started in the mid-2010s for all patients, and atezolizumab 1,200 mg was administered intravenously every 3 weeks. Blood samples yielded a median of roughly 140,000 T cells and tens of thousands of unique TCRs, with median clonality around 0.084. In the same patients, whole exome sequencing and RNA sequencing of pretreatment tumors were performed in addition to TCR sequencing. The study was an exploratory multi-omic analysis of somatic, immune and clinical correlates of response to PD-L1 blockade with atezolizumab in urothelial cancer. Pretreatment blood TCR-seq was available for under 35 patients, at least one posttreatment blood collection was obtained for some 24 patients, and tumor TCR-seq was available for some 24 patients. Pretreatment tumor samples, along with matched peripheral blood collected serially before and after atezolizumab treatment, underwent TCR sequencing. Blood samples were analyzed at 3 weeks after treatment start (second dose) and at 6 weeks after treatment start. Progression-free survival longer than 6 months counted as durable clinical benefit, and TCR features were additionally tested against both progression-free and overall survival. About 85% of the 29 patients were males with bladder-origin urothelial cancer, and 18 of 29 reported a prior smoking history. Eight to ten patients achieved durable clinical benefit and about 19 did not. Patients had an ECOG performance status of 0 or 1 and had received between 0 and 3 prior chemotherapy regimens. Study-wide conclusions, independent of this receptor: Among patients with durable benefit, tumor-associated TCR clones showed greater expansion in peripheral blood 3 weeks after treatment started (n ≈ 20, p = 0.022). Because the sample size was small (n of about 29) and many exploratory analyses were performed, the results are intended to be hypothesis-generating. Improved progression-free and overall survival was associated with having pretreatment peripheral blood TCR clonality below the median.

A total of under 30 patients with locally advanced or metastatic urothelial carcinoma, treated at Memorial Sloan Kettering on a trial protocol, made up the cohort. Peripheral blood mononuclear cells were collected pretreatment and during treatment, with between 1 and 8 total time points obtained per patient. The Qiagen DNeasy Blood extraction kit was used to purify genomic DNA from total PBMCs and from tumor samples. PBMCs were collected pretreatment and during treatment, and were isolated and stored as previously described. Including the terminal cysteine and phenylalanine, the CDR3 comprises 13 residues. The read is trimmed to its CDR3 DNA, 39 bases read in frame from base 1. The germline V gene (reference sequence) gives CDR1 as MNHNY and CDR2 as SVGAGI. The junction carries 14 bases between V and J, which are trimmed by 6 bases and 8 bases respectively. To estimate absolute template abundance from read counts, synthetic TCR analog templates were spiked into each PCR. The immunoSEQ assay was used to amplify TCRbeta CDR3 regions from genomic DNA with bias-controlled V and J gene primers. Sequencing of rearranged TCRbeta segments was done at approximately 20X coverage. Regarding the original processing steps: Clustering was used to correct sequencing errors, and CDR3s were annotated against IMGT so that V, D and J genes could be assigned. Downstream analyses used only productive TCRbeta rearrangements and left out out-of-frame or stop-codon sequences. To compute clonality, Shannon entropy was normalized by the log of the number of unique productive sequences and then subtracted from one. Clones differing between time points or between blood and tumor were identified using Fisher's exact test with Benjamini-Hochberg correction, with an adjusted p below 0.01 applied as the threshold. Drawn from immuneACCESS, this table holds only the in-frame rearrangements with V and J called that TCRdb kept. Clones are partly lost; checked studies trace under half to an unresolved V gene and leave the rest unexplained. V, J and clone size are taken as reported in that table, and D and trimming were inferred from the DNA itself. The sample yields roughly 39,000 clones; approximately 90% were counted once. The ten largest clones add up to 1.5% to 2.5% of the sample.

As concerns this clone: No antigen is known for it. No per-base quality is available; no much larger clone lies one base away.

The V gene is TRBV6-6 and the J gene is TRBJ2-1; TRBD1 is a possible D gene, resting on 7 matching bases. Material: PBMCs, obtained around atezolizumab (anti-PD-L1) treatment. The sequence was obtained from a man aged 55 to 70 with urothelial cancer. The CDR3 protein is CASSPQGRHEQFF. The bases are TGTGCCAGCAGCCCACAGGGGAGGCATGAGCAGTTCTTC.